What follows are 7 T cell receptor beta chains derived from one specimen sequenced in a study of blood T cell repertoires in COVID-19 (dated by TCRdb to the early 2020s). The library relied on the immunoSEQ multiplex PCR assay. TCRdb holds this immuneACCESS table with in-frame rearrangements only. Some clones are missing; in checked studies, unresolved V genes explain under half, and the rest has no known cause. The table for this sample lists over 100,000 clones; 85% to 90% of them were counted only once. Roughly 19% of the sample comes from the top ten. Sequenced input: peripheral blood. Every receptor here comes from a human donor with acute or convalescent COVID-19. The donor label of this sample is uncertain.

J is TRBJ2-7 and V is TRBV10-3; 8 nucleotides match TRBD1. V was clipped by 2 bases and J by 3 bases; unmatched bases: 0. The CDR3 has 13 amino acids. CDR1 and CDR2 (germline): ENHRY, SYGVKD. CDR3 sequence: CAISETGGYEQYF. In nucleotides, the CDR3 is TGTGCCATCAGTGAGACAGGGGGCTACGAGCAGTACTTC.

The rearrangement joins TRBV4-3 to TRBJ1-3; 9 bases fit TRBD1. The V gene's germline CDR1 is LGHNA and CDR2 YSLEER. The CDR3 sequence is 15 residues long. The J segment lost 4 bases and the V segment lost 1 base, leaving 2 bases of the junction unmatched. This CDR3 is CASSQAGTGGNTIYF. In DNA form, the CDR3 reads TGCGCCAGCAGCCAAGCCGGGACAGGGGGAAACACCATATATTTT.

The chain links TRBV28 to TRBJ2-7; 8 bases line up with TRBD1. The V gene end was trimmed by 2 bases and the J gene end by 3 bases; junction bases not matched to a gene: 18. The CDR3 contains 19 residues. Germline assignment: CDR1 MDHEN and CDR2 SYDVKM. CDR3 amino acids: CASSLNFRLGTGRNYEQYF. The CDR3 DNA sequence: TGTGCCAGCAGTTTAAATTTCCGGTTGGGGACAGGACGAAACTACGAGCAGTACTTC.

The V call is TRBV12-3 or TRBV12-4, the J call TRBJ2-7; weak D call: TRBD1 (6 bases). The CDR3 runs to 13 residues. Trimming cost V 8 bases and J 6 bases, with 17 bases left between them. The CDR3 reads CASRQQGIGEQYF. The CDR3 DNA sequence: TGTGCCAGCCGTCAACAGGGTATCGGCGAGCAGTACTTC.

This chain connects TRBV6-5 to TRBJ1-5; perhaps TRBD1 as D (5 bases). This CDR3 has 15 amino acids. Germline V gene sequence: CDR1 MNHEY, CDR2 SVGAGI. Trimming cost V 5 bases and J 5 bases, with 16 bases left between them. The CDR3 here is CASSRERGGDQPQHF. The CDR3 nucleotides are TGTGCCAGCAGTCGGGAAAGGGGAGGGGATCAGCCCCAGCATTTT.

The rearrangement links TRBV3-1 (or the pseudogene TRBV3-2) to TRBJ1-2, with 11 positions matching TRBD1. The length of the CDR3 is 15 residues. Germline CDR1 and CDR2: LGHDT and YNNKEL (reference sequence). After removal of 8 bases from V and 6 bases from J, the junction contained 11 bases not matched to a gene. The CDR3 is CASRPSGTGGNGYTF. The CDR3 DNA reads as TGTGCCAGCCGACCCTCCGGGACAGGGGGGAATGGCTACACCTTC.

The chain carries TRBV9 and TRBJ1-2; 7 bases match TRBD1. Germline V gene lookup returns CDR1 SGDLS and CDR2 YYNGEE. The CDR3 has 14 residues. J gave up 2 bases and V 1 base, and 2 bases lay outside the gene matches. The CDR3 spells CASSVTGVNYGYTF. DNA for the CDR3: TGTGCCAGCAGCGTAACAGGGGTAAACTATGGCTACACCTTC.